Shown below are 8 T cell receptor beta chains from a single sample sequenced in a study of blood T cell repertoires in COVID-19. Produced via immunoSEQ multiplex PCR; TCRdb's table is partial and in-frame only. The sample has 94,000 or so clones, about 88% seen once. Sequencing was performed on peripheral blood. The receptors stem from a woman older than 75 with active COVID-19.

The genes are TRBV14 and TRBJ2-3, with D tentatively TRBD1 (6 bases). The CDR3 covers 14 residues. Germline V lookup: CDR1 SGHDN, CDR2 FVKESK. The ends were cut back, 6 bases at V and 0 bases at J, with 10 bases in the middle. The CDR3 DNA follows: TGTGCCAGCAGACGTACAGGGAGCACAGATACGCAGTATTTT. Translation: CASRRTGSTDTQYF.

The V and J genes are TRBV11-3 and TRBJ2-1; the match to TRBD2 covers 10 bases. The length of the CDR3 is 15 residues. V was clipped by 5 bases and J by 1 base; unmatched bases: 2. Looked up from germline, CDR1 is SGHNT and CDR2 is YENEEA. This chain's CDR3 is CASSRGLASYNEQFF. The CDR3 nucleotides read TGTGCCAGCAGCCGGGGACTAGCGTCCTACAATGAGCAGTTCTTC.

The chain has TRBV29-1 and TRBJ2-3; 7 bases align to TRBD1. The CDR3 consists of 14 residues. Germline CDR1 SQVTM, CDR2 ANQGSEA. V shed 5 bases and J 6 bases; nucleotides not matched to a gene: 11. The CDR3 region is CSVTRQGNLDTQYF. The CDR3 bases are TGCAGCGTTACTCGACAGGGAAATCTTGATACGCAGTATTTT.

The rearrangement uses TRBV7-9 and TRBJ2-1; possible D gene TRBD2, 5 bases. Germline CDR1 and CDR2: SEHNR and FQNEAQ (reference sequence). CDR3 size: 13 residues. Between the trimmed V and J ends, which lost 2 bases and 15 bases, there was a span of 17 bases. The CDR3 here is CASSLTALNSVFF. The CDR3 nucleotides read TGTGCCAGCAGCTTAACGGCCCTAAATAGCGTGTTCTTC.

This sequence joins TRBV21-1 and TRBJ2-7; no DNA check was done on the table's D call, TRBD1. TRBV21-1 represents a pseudogene. The CDR3 is 15 amino acids. The CDR3 is CASSKEGQGHYEQYF. The CDR3 bases are TGTGCCAGCAGCAAAGAGGGACAGGGTCACTACGAGCAGTACTTC.

The chain links TRBV7-6 to TRBJ1-2, with TRBD1 matching 7 bases. CDR1 and CDR2 from the germline V gene are SGHVS and FNYEAQ. Trimming cost V 5 bases and J 5 bases; bases outside gene matches: 11. CDR3 length equals 15 residues. The CDR3, as DNA: TGTGCCAGCAGCCCCGTAGTTCAGGGGGGATATGGCTACACCTTC. Residues: CASSPVVQGGYGYTF.

This chain links TRBV6-6 with TRBJ1-5; TRBD1 aligns across 7 bases. J was trimmed by 0 bases and V by 5 bases; bases with no gene match: 7. The CDR3 is 16 amino acids. CDR1 and CDR2 from the germline V gene are MNHNY and SVGAGI (reference sequence). CDR3 nucleotide sequence: TGTGCCAGCAGTCGGGACAGAACTTATAGCAATCAGCCCCAGCATTTT. The encoded protein is CASSRDRTYSNQPQHF.

The CDR3 sequence is CASSQFRDNNQPQHF. CDR3 DNA sequence: TGTGCCAGCAGTCAGTTCCGGGACAACAATCAGCCCCAGCATTTT. V gene TRBV6-5 combines with J gene TRBJ1-5; D is possibly TRBD1 (6 bases). The germline CDR1 and CDR2 sequences are MNHEY and SVGAGI. The length of the CDR3 is 15 residues. Trimming cost V 5 bases and J 3 bases, with 14 bases left between them.